Below are 29 T cell receptor beta chains sequenced from a single sample in a study of a mutant IDH1 vaccine in newly diagnosed glioma. Documented time point: week 23, last vaccination. One vaccine dose held 300 ug of mutant IDH1 20-mer peptide and came with topical imiquimod. These receptors lack a known antigen. Profiled with immunoSEQ multiplex PCR; TCRdb holds only in-frame clones, not every one. Altogether more than 20,000 clones are present, roughly four fifths being singletons, with the ten largest covering roughly 13%. The sequenced sample was PBMCs, obtained from a glioma patient whose treatment included an IDH1 peptide vaccine. The receptor set was obtained from a man aged 25-45 years with glioma.

CDR3: CASSLQGNPGNTIYF. CDR3 in DNA: TGTGCCAGCAGCTTACAGGGGAATCCCGGAAACACCATATATTTT. The chain couples TRBV9 to TRBJ1-3, with 7 bases identical to TRBD1. Per the germline V gene, CDR1 is SGDLS and CDR2 is YYNGEE. Trimming at V came to 4 bases and at J to 4 bases, leaving 8 bases not matched to a gene. This CDR3 comprises 15 residues.

This clone showed up just once. The DNA for the CDR3 is TGTGCCAGCAGCGACGGACTGCCCGGACAGCCCCAGCATTTT. Encoded protein: CASSDGLPGQPQHF. The chain recombines TRBV7-8 with TRBJ1-5; D is ambiguous. Per germline, CDR1 SGHVS and CDR2 FQNEAQ. V lost 5 bases to trimming and J lost 7 bases, with 15 bases between them. CDR3 length: 14 residues.

V is TRBV5-8 and J is TRBJ1-1; D unclear. The CDR3 runs to 11 residues. Germline CDR1 and CDR2: SGHTS and YDEGEE. The V end lost 4 bases, the J end lost 1 base, and 2 bases lay between the germline ends. CDR3 coding DNA: TGTGCCAGCAGCCGGAACACTGAAGCTTTCTTT. It translates to CASSRNTEAFF.

The gene calls are TRBV6-4 and TRBJ2-2; D may be TRBD1 (5 bases). V was trimmed by 4 bases and J by 3 bases, leaving 12 bases between them. CDR3 length: 15 residues. Germline CDR1 is MRHNA and CDR2 is SNTAGT. The CDR3 spells CASSGSEGDTGELFF. DNA of the CDR3: TGTGCCAGCAGTGGGTCAGAAGGGGACACCGGGGAGCTGTTTTTT.

V is TRBV15 and J is TRBJ2-5, with 7 bases fitting TRBD2. The trim removed 9 bases at V and 4 bases at J, leaving 8 bases unmatched. CDR3 length: 13 residues. CDR1 is LNHNV and CDR2 is YYDKDF in the germline V gene (reference sequence). CDR3 region: CATQRGVVETQYF. The DNA for the CDR3 is TGTGCCACTCAACGGGGGGTAGTAGAGACCCAGTACTTC.

The CDR3 sequence is CASSLAPSGSYNEQFF. The CDR3 DNA reads as TGTGCCAGCAGCTTAGCGCCTAGCGGGAGCTACAATGAGCAGTTCTTC. This rearrangement joins TRBV7-6 to TRBJ2-1, with 10 bases lining up with TRBD2. Losses at the gene ends were 0 bases for V and 3 bases for J; bases not matched to a gene: 2. This CDR3 has 16 amino acids. Germline V gene sequence: CDR1 SGHVS, CDR2 FNYEAQ.

The count of this clone is one. The chain has TRBV6-5 and TRBJ2-1, with D possibly matching TRBD2 (6 bases). The CDR3 spans 14 residues. Germline CDR1 MNHEY, CDR2 SVGAGI. Between the trimmed V and J ends, which lost 5 bases and 1 base, there was a span of 9 bases. The CDR3 region has the DNA TGTGCCAGCAGTCCCGGGAGTTCCTACAATGAGCAGTTCTTC. It specifies CASSPGSSYNEQFF.

This clone showed up just a few times. The chain joins TRBV10-3 to TRBJ1-1, with TRBD1 matching over 7 bases. J gave up 2 bases and V 5 bases, and 2 bases lay outside the gene matches. The CDR3 covers 13 residues. Looked up from germline, CDR1 is ENHRY and CDR2 is SYGVKD. The CDR3 region is CAISRTGNTEAFF. DNA for the CDR3: TGTGCCATCAGTAGGACAGGAAACACTGAAGCTTTCTTT.

The chain uses TRBV11-2 and TRBJ2-2; D call uncertain. CDR1 and CDR2 (germline): SGHAT, FQNNGV. V lost 6 bases, J lost 5 bases, and 7 bases lay in between. CDR3 length: 12 residues. This CDR3 is CASRARTGELFF. CDR3 DNA sequence: TGTGCCAGCAGGGCGAGGACCGGGGAGCTGTTTTTT.

There are a few counts of this clone. V and J are TRBV5-5 and TRBJ2-3; D ambiguous. This CDR3 is built from 14 residues. Germline V gives CDR1 SGHKS, CDR2 YYEKEE (reference sequence). The ends were cut back, 4 bases at V and 1 base at J, with 10 bases in the middle. The CDR3 sequence is CASSPEWGTDTQYF. Written as DNA, the CDR3 is TGTGCCAGCAGCCCGGAGTGGGGCACAGATACGCAGTATTTT.

The chain carries TRBV7-9 and TRBJ2-1; D is perhaps TRBD1 (5 bases). V was clipped by 2 bases and J by 6 bases, with 23 bases between them. Looked up from germline, CDR1 is SEHNR and CDR2 is FQNEAQ (reference sequence). This CDR3 has 18 amino acids. Here the CDR3 DNA reads TGTGCCAGCAGCTTAAAGTGGGATCGGCAGGGAATAGGCAATGAGCAGTTCTTC. Protein product: CASSLKWDRQGIGNEQFF. The full variable domain, completed using reference TRBV7-9 and TRBJ2-1, is DTGVSQNPRHKITKRGQNVTFRCDPISEHNRLYWYRQTLGQGPEFLTYFQNEAQLEKSRLLSDRFSAERPKGSFSTLEIQRTEQGDSAMYLCASSLKWDRQGIGNEQFFGPGTRLTVL.

This clone was seen a few times. The rearrangement links TRBV5-1 to TRBJ1-4, with D unresolved. This CDR3 has 14 residues. V was shortened by 5 bases and J by 0 bases, with 8 bases between the two germline ends. CDR1 is SGHRS, CDR2 YFSETQ, per germline. The CDR3 DNA follows: TGCGCCAGCAGGGACGGTGCAACTAATGAAAAACTGTTTTTT. It codes for CASRDGATNEKLFF. The whole variable domain, filled in from reference TRBV5-1 and TRBJ1-4, reads KAGVTQTPRYLIKTRGQQVTLSCSPISGHRSVSWYQQTPGQGLQFLFEYFSETQRNKGNFPGRFSGRQFSNSRSEMNVSTLELGDSALYLCASRDGATNEKLFFGSGTQLSVL.

The chain employs TRBV29-1 and TRBJ2-7; no clear D. Trimming removed 0 bases from V and 6 bases from J, with 6 bases in between. CDR3 size: 11 residues. The germline CDR1 and CDR2 sequences are SQVTM and ANQGSEA. The CDR3 DNA reads as TGCAGCGTTGAAGATCTAGGCGAGCAGTACTTC. Translated: CSVEDLGEQYF.

The CDR3 DNA is TGTGCCAGCACTTCACCCCAGTTGAACACTGAAGCTTTCTTT. It translates to CASTSPQLNTEAFF. This chain joins TRBV6-5 and TRBJ1-1; D remains ambiguous. Trimming removed 7 bases from V and 0 bases from J, with 12 bases in between. Germline assignment: CDR1 MNHEY and CDR2 SVGAGI. This CDR3 spans 14 amino acids.

This clone was counted a single time. For the CDR3, the DNA is TGTGCCAGCAGTGAATCCCCAGACACTGAAGCTTTCTTT. As protein: CASSESPDTEAFF. The chain uses TRBV6-1 and TRBJ1-1; D is uncertain. This CDR3 is 13 amino acids long. Germline CDR1 and CDR2: MNHNS and SASEGT. V was pared by 2 bases and J by 3 bases, with 7 bases between.

The chain recombines TRBV28 with TRBJ1-5; TRBD1 agrees at 9 bases. The CDR3 has 15 residues. V gave up 5 bases and J gave up 6 bases; unmatched junction bases: 8. Germline CDR1 reads MDHEN; CDR2 reads SYDVKM. Here the CDR3 reads CASSRAQGAFQPQHF. CDR3 nucleotides: TGTGCCAGCAGTAGGGCACAGGGGGCCTTTCAGCCCCAGCATTTT.

This sequence joins TRBV2 and TRBJ2-5; D gene ambiguous. The V end lost 5 bases, the J end lost 3 bases, and 7 bases lay between the germline ends. CDR3 length equals 12 residues. Germline V CDR1 and CDR2: SNHLY, FYNNEI. In nucleotides, the CDR3 is TGTGCCAGCAGTTTCACAGAAGAGACCCAGTACTTC. Residues: CASSFTEETQYF. Using reference TRBV2 and TRBJ2-5 for the parts outside the CDR3, the full variable domain is EPEVTQTPSHQVTQMGQEVILRCVPISNHLYFYWYRQILGQKVEFLVSFYNNEISEKSEIFDDQFSVERPDGSNFTLKIRSTKLEDSAMYFCASSFTEETQYFGPGTRLLVL.

J is TRBJ1-2 and V is TRBV10-3; no clear D gene. Germline CDR1 reads ENHRY; CDR2 reads SYGVKD. This CDR3 has 13 amino acids. Trimming stripped 2 bases from V and 4 bases from J, with 8 bases between. This CDR3 reads CAISETPIYGYTF. In nucleotides, the CDR3 is TGTGCCATCAGTGAGACACCGATCTATGGCTACACCTTC.

The chain joins TRBV5-1 to TRBJ2-7, with D uncertain. Germline V gene data show CDR1 as SGHRS and CDR2 as YFSETQ. The CDR3 spans 15 residues. Trimming took off 0 bases at V and 4 bases at J, with 14 bases between the two ends. The CDR3 DNA reads TGCGCCAGCAGCTTGGACCGAATAGAACCTTACGAGCAGTACTTC. Protein sequence: CASSLDRIEPYEQYF.

This sequence joins TRBV30 and TRBJ1-4; D is possibly TRBD1 (6 bases). The CDR3 covers 14 residues. Trimming removed 4 bases from V and 10 bases from J, with 19 bases in between. CDR1 and CDR2 from the germline V gene are GTSNPN and SVGIG (reference sequence). CDR3 in DNA: TGTGCCTGGAATAGGAGGAATGCCAGGGGAAAACTGTTTTTT. It yields the protein CAWNRRNARGKLFF.

In this sample, this clone turned up once. The chain joins TRBV5-1 to TRBJ2-1; 9 bases are shared with TRBD2. The V gene end was trimmed by 2 bases and the J gene end by 6 bases; junction bases not matched to a gene: 3. The germline gives CDR1 SGHRS, CDR2 YFSETQ. This CDR3 contains 14 residues. The CDR3 loop reads CASSFGSGSNEQFF. CDR3 bases: TGCGCCAGCAGCTTTGGTAGCGGGAGCAATGAGCAGTTCTTC.

The chain uses TRBV9 and TRBJ1-2; D possibly corresponds to TRBD1 (5 bases). The ends were cut back, 0 bases at V and 2 bases at J, with 8 bases in the middle. Germline CDR1 and CDR2: SGDLS and YYNGEE. CDR3 length: 14 amino acids. CDR3 bases: TGTGCCAGCAGCGTAGGTGGACAAAACTATGGCTACACCTTC. Translation: CASSVGGQNYGYTF.

This clone has only a few counts. The rearrangement links TRBV30 to TRBJ1-1, with no clear D. CDR1 is GTSNPN and CDR2 is SVGIG in the germline V gene (reference sequence). V lost 2 bases and J 0 bases, leaving 16 bases between the germline ends. This CDR3 comprises 16 residues. For the CDR3, the DNA is TGTGCCTGGAGTAGTGGACCGGGCCTCATGAACACTGAAGCTTTCTTT. It codes for CAWSSGPGLMNTEAFF.

This clone was counted once. This chain links TRBV19 with TRBJ2-1; D gene uncertain. Germline V gives CDR1 LNHDA, CDR2 SQIVND (reference sequence). The CDR3 is made up of 15 amino acids. The V gene lost 1 base and the J gene lost 12 bases, with 19 bases spanning the gap. CDR3 DNA: TGTGCCAGTAGTATAGGTGGTAGAGGCGGAATCTGGCAGTTCTTC. Translation: CASSIGGRGGIWQFF.

This clone was counted a single time. The J gene is TRBJ2-3, the V gene TRBV29-1; D possibly corresponds to TRBD1 (6 bases). CDR1 and CDR2 from the germline V gene are SQVTM and ANQGSEA. V lost 0 bases, J lost 8 bases, and 18 bases lay in between. The CDR3 is 15 amino acids. CDR3 nucleotide sequence: TGCAGCGTTGAAGACTTGGCAGAGGTACAGGGTACGCAGTATTTT. Translation gives CSVEDLAEVQGTQYF.

This clone is judged medium-sized. The chain carries TRBV7-2 and TRBJ2-7; 7 bases are shared with TRBD2. The CDR3 extends over 14 amino acids. V lost 2 bases to trimming and J lost 1 base; unmatched junction nucleotides: 2. The germline V gene encodes CDR1 SGHTA and CDR2 FQGNSA. The CDR3 DNA reads as TGTGCCAGCAGCTTACGGGGAGGGTCCTACGAGCAGTACTTC. Amino acid sequence: CASSLRGGSYEQYF.

The chain recombines TRBV7-9 with TRBJ2-1; 9 nucleotides line up with TRBD2. Trimming removed 3 bases from V and 8 bases from J; junction bases left unmatched: 5. The V gene's germline CDR1 is SEHNR and CDR2 FQNEAQ (reference sequence). This CDR3 spans 14 amino acids. This CDR3 is CASSFLLAGDEQFF. The CDR3 nucleotides are TGTGCCAGCAGCTTTTTGTTAGCGGGAGATGAGCAGTTCTTC.

This sequence joins TRBV5-6 and TRBJ2-5; no definite D call. This CDR3 region has 13 residues. Trimming removed 1 base from V and 3 bases from J, with 7 bases in between. Germline CDR1 and CDR2: SGHDT and YYEEEE. CDR3 nucleotide sequence: TGTGCCAGCAGCTTGCGGCCAAAAGAGACCCAGTACTTC. It codes for CASSLRPKETQYF.

This clone occurred once. The J gene is TRBJ2-5, the V gene TRBV30; TRBD1 agrees at 10 bases. The J segment lost 5 bases and the V segment lost 3 bases, leaving 9 bases of the junction unmatched. This CDR3 is built from 15 residues. Germline V gives CDR1 GTSNPN, CDR2 SVGIG (reference sequence). Here the CDR3 DNA reads TGTGCCTGGAGACTGGGACAGGGGAGTCGGGAGACCCAGTACTTC. Translating gives CAWRLGQGSRETQYF.